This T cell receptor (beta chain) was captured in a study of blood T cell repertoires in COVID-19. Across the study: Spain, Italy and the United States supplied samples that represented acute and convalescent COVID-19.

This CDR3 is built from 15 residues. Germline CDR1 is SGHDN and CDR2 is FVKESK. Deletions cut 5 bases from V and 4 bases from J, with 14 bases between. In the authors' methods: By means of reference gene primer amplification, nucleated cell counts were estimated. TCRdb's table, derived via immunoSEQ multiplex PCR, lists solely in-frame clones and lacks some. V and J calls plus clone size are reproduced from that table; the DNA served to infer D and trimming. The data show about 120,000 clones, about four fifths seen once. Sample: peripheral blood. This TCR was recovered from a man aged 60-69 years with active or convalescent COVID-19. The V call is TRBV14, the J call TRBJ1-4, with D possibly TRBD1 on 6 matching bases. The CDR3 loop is CASSKGQNYNEKLFF. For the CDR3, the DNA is TGTGCCAGCAGCAAGGGACAAAACTATAATGAAAAACTGTTTTTT.